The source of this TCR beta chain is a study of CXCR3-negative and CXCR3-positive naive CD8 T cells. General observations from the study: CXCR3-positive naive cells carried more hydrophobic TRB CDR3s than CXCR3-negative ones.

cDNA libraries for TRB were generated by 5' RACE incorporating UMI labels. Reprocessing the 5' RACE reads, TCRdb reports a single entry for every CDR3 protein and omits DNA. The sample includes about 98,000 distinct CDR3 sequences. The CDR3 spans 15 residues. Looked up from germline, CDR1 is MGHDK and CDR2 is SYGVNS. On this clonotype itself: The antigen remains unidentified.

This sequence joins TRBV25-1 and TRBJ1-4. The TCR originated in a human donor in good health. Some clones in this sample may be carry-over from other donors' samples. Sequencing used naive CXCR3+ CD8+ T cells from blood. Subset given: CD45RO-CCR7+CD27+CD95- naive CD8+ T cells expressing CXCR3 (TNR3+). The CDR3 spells CASSERTRTNEKLFF.